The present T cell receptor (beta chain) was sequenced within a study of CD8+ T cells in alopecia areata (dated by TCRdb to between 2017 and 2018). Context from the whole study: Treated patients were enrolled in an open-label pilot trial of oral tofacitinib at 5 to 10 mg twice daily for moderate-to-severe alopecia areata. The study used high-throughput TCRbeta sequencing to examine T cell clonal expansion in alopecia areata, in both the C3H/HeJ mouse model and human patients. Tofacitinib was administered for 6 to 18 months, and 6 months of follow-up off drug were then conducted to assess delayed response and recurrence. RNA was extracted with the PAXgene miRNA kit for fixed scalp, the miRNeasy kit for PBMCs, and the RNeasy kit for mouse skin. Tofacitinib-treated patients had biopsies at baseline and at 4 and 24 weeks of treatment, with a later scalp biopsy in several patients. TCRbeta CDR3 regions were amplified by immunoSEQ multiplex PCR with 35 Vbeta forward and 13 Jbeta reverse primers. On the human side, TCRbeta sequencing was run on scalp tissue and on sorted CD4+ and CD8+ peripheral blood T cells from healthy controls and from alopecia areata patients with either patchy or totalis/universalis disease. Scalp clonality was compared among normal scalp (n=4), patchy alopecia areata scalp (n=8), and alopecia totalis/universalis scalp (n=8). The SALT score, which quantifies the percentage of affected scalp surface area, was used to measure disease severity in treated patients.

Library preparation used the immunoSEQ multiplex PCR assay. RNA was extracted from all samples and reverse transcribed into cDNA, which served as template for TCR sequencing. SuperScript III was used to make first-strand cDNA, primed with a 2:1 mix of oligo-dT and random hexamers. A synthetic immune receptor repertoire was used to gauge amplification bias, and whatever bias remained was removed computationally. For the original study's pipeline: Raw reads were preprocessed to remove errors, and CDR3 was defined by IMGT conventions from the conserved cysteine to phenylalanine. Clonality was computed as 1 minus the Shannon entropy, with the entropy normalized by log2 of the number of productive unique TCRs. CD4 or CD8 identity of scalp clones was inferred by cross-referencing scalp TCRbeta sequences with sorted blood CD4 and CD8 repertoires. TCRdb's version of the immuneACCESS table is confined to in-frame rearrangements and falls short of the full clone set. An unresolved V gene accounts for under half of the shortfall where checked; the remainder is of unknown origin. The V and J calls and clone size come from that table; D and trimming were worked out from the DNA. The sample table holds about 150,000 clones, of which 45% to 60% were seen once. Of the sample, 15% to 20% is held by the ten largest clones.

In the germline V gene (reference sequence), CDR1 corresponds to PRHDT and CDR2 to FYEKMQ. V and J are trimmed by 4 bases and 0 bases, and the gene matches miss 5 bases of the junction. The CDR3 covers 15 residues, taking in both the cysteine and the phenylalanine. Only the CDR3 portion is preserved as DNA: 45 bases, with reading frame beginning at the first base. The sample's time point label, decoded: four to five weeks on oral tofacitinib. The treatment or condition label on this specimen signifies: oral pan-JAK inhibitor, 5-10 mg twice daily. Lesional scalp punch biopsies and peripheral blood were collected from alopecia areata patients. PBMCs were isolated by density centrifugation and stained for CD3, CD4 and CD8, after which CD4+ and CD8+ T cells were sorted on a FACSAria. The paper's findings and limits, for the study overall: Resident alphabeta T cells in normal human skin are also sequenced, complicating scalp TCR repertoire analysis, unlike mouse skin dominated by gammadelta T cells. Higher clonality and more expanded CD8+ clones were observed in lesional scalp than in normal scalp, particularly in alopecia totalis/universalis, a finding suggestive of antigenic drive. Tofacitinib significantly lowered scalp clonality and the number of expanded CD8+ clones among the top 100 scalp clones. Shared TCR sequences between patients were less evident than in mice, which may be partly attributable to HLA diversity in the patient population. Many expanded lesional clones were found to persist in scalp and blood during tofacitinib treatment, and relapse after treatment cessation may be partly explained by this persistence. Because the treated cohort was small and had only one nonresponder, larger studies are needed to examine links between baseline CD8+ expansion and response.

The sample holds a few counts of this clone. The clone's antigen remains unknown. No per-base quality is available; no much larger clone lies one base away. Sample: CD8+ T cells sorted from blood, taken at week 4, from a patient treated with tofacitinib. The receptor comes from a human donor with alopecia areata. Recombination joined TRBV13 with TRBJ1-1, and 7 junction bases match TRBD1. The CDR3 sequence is CASSSSTGMNTEAFF. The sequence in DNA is TGTGCCAGCAGCTCGTCGACAGGGATGAACACTGAAGCTTTCTTT. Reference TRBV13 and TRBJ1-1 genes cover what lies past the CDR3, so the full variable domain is AAGVIQSPRHLIKEKRETATLKCYPIPRHDTVYWYQQGPGQDPQFLISFYEKMQSDKGSIPDRFSAQQFSDYHSELNMSSLELGDSALYFCASSSSTGMNTEAFFGQGTRLTVV.